This TCR beta chain came from a study of cytomegalovirus exposure and HLA in healthy donors. Overall study findings and caveats: What TCR beta sequences reportedly achieved was accurate prediction of HLA-A and HLA-B alleles in most subjects. A previous analysis found most TCR beta V segments productive roughly 87% or roughly 30% of the time. Further analysis, carried out later, found HLA-associated TCR beta chains more clonally expanded than equally common other chains. With later analysis, a missense DCLRE1C variant became linked to TCR beta V- and J-gene trimming.

Comment on this clone: Its matching antigen is unknown.

The study ran its PCR with 60 Vbeta and 13 Jbeta primers. The data were produced by immunoSEQ multiplex PCR, yet TCRdb's version contains in-frame clones alone and is incomplete. This table holds more than 65,000 clones, under 85% found once. Source material: PBMCs. The receptor was isolated from a woman between 55 and 75 years old in good health and CMV-seropositive.

CDR3 DNA sequence: TGTGCCAGCAGCTTAGCGCAGGGGAGTAAGAATTCACCCCTCCACTTT. Its protein is CASSLAQGSKNSPLHF. The rearrangement uses TRBV7-2 and TRBJ1-6, with D maybe TRBD1 (6 bases). CDR1 is SGHTA, CDR2 FQGNSA, per germline. There are 16 residues in the CDR3. V shed 0 bases and J shed 7 bases, with 13 bases lying between them.